The clone carrying this T cell receptor (beta chain) turned up a few times. These data belong to a study of T-cell memory formation after mild COVID-19. TCRdb used MiXCR to reprocess the 5' RACE reads, holding one entry per CDR3 protein. The table lists around 450,000 distinct CDR3 sequences, roughly 24% of them singletons. Sequencing input: PBMCs or a T cell subset sorted from them (not recorded which). The receptor comes from an adult woman who had mild COVID-19 (a few samples of this study predate the infection). Cell type and time point are not known.

The CDR3, as DNA: TGTGCCAGCAGCATGGACAGGGACTATGGCTACACCTTC. It yields the protein CASSMDRDYGYTF. The genes are TRBV7-2 and TRBJ1-2, with TRBD1 matching 8 bases. V shed 5 bases, J shed 3 bases, and the junction held 2 bases outside the gene matches. Germline values: CDR1 SGHTA, CDR2 FQGNSA. The CDR3 contains 13 residues.